The 27 T cell receptor beta chains listed next were all sequenced from one sample in a study of immune evolution from preneoplasia to lung adenocarcinoma. The assay was immunoSEQ multiplex PCR, and TCRdb's table has in-frame clones only and misses some. In the table there are about 6,500 clones, approximately 79% of which are singletons. The source material was FFPE invasive lung adenocarcinoma tissue. Every receptor here comes from a person aged 55 to 75 with lung adenocarcinoma.

The V and J genes are TRBV5-4 and TRBJ1-4; 7 bases align to TRBD1. Germline CDR1 and CDR2: SGHNT and YYREEE (reference sequence). This CDR3 comprises 15 residues. After removal of 3 bases from V and 8 bases from J, the junction contained 10 bases not matched to a gene. CDR3 DNA: TGTGCCAGCAGCTCCAGGACAGGAGGGACGGAAAAACTGTTTTTT. Its translation: CASSSRTGGTEKLFF. Combining the CDR3 with reference TRBV5-4 and TRBJ1-4 gives the whole variable domain ETGVTQSPTHLIKTRGQQVTLRCSSQSGHNTVSWYQQALGQGPQFIFQYYREEENGRGNFPPRFSGLQFPNYSSELNVNALELDDSALYLCASSSRTGGTEKLFFGSGTQLSVL.

V gene TRBV30 combines with J gene TRBJ2-5; D call uncertain. The CDR3 loop spans 14 amino acids. Germline CDR1 is GTSNPN and CDR2 is SVGIG (reference sequence). V lost 2 bases to trimming and J lost 4 bases, with 14 bases between them. This CDR3 is CAWSRLVRLETQYF. The CDR3 coding sequence is TGTGCCTGGAGTAGACTTGTACGTCTAGAGACCCAGTACTTC.

J is TRBJ1-5 and V is TRBV7-2; D might be TRBD1 (5 bases). Between the trimmed V and J ends, which lost 1 base and 6 bases, there was a span of 10 bases. CDR1 is SGHTA, CDR2 FQGNSA, per germline. This CDR3 has 14 amino acids. DNA of the CDR3: TGTGCCAGCAGCTTAGATGGGGGGATTCAGCCCCAGCATTTT. It codes for CASSLDGGIQPQHF.

The J gene is TRBJ1-5, the V gene TRBV2, with no clear D. V lost 4 bases to trimming and J lost 3 bases, with 7 bases between them. The length of the CDR3 is 13 residues. CDR1 and CDR2 from the germline V gene are SNHLY and FYNNEI. The CDR3 sequence is CASSGPINQPQHF. The CDR3, as DNA: TGTGCCAGCAGTGGACCGATCAATCAGCCCCAGCATTTT.

V usage is TRBV7-9 and J usage is TRBJ2-2; 8 bases fit TRBD2. Germline CDR1 is SEHNR and CDR2 is FQNEAQ (reference sequence). This CDR3 comprises 17 residues. V shed 4 bases and J 7 bases; nucleotides not matched to a gene: 14. CDR3 amino acids: CASSSWSSGKGNGELFF. For the CDR3, the DNA is TGTGCCAGCAGCTCCTGGAGTAGCGGGAAAGGAAACGGGGAGCTGTTTTTT.

The rearrangement links TRBV11-2 to TRBJ2-4; 8 nucleotides agree with TRBD2. Looked up from germline, CDR1 is SGHAT and CDR2 is FQNNGV. The CDR3 covers 15 residues. With V trimmed by 4 bases and J by 1 base, 3 bases remained unmatched. CDR3 DNA sequence: TGTGCCAGCAGCTCGGCGGGAGGCGCCAAAAACATTCAGTACTTC. As protein: CASSSAGGAKNIQYF.

The chain couples TRBV10-3 to TRBJ2-1; TRBD2 agrees at 10 bases. V shed 4 bases and J 5 bases; nucleotides not matched to a gene: 11. The CDR3 spans 17 residues. From germline, CDR1 is ENHRY and CDR2 SYGVKD. The CDR3 DNA reads TGTGCCATCAGTGGGCCCCTAAGTAGCGGGAGGCACAATGAGCAGTTCTTC. Its protein is CAISGPLSSGRHNEQFF.

The genes are TRBV2 and TRBJ2-1; 7 bases fit TRBD1. The CDR3 runs to 15 residues. Germline V gene lookup returns CDR1 SNHLY and CDR2 FYNNEI. With 6 bases clipped from V and 4 bases from J, the junction kept 9 bases outside the gene matches. The CDR3 loop reads CASRIDRAQYNEQFF. In DNA form, the CDR3 reads TGTGCCAGCAGAATTGACAGGGCCCAATACAATGAGCAGTTCTTC.

This clone was found once. Other nucleotide sequences from this sample produce the same CDR3. V and J are TRBV7-2 and TRBJ2-1, with TRBD1 matching over 7 bases. V was pared by 0 bases and J by 5 bases, with 4 bases of the junction left unmatched. Germline CDR1 and CDR2: SGHTA and FQGNSA. The CDR3 loop spans 15 amino acids. The DNA of the CDR3 is TGTGCCAGCAGCTTAGCACAGGGGCCAAACAATGAGCAGTTCTTC. This gives the protein CASSLAQGPNNEQFF.

This chain joins TRBV5-4 and TRBJ2-5; the match to TRBD2 covers 8 bases. The J segment lost 1 base and the V segment lost 9 bases, leaving 2 bases of the junction unmatched. Germline V gene lookup returns CDR1 SGHNT and CDR2 YYREEE (reference sequence). The CDR3 loop spans 12 amino acids. In DNA, the CDR3 is TGTGCCACGGGAGGGCCCCAAGAGACCCAGTACTTC. This translates into CATGGPQETQYF.

This clone appeared a single time. The rearrangement joins TRBV5-4 to TRBJ1-2; a weak D match, TRBD1 (5 bases). V was shortened by 0 bases and J by 6 bases, with 18 bases between the two germline ends. Germline V lookup: CDR1 SGHNT, CDR2 YYREEE (reference sequence). CDR3 length equals 16 residues. This CDR3 is CASSLEDGLGTNGYTF. CDR3 sequence (DNA): TGTGCCAGCAGCTTGGAAGACGGCCTGGGGACGAATGGCTACACCTTC. The full variable domain, with the rest looked up from reference TRBV5-4 and TRBJ1-2, is ETGVTQSPTHLIKTRGQQVTLRCSSQSGHNTVSWYQQALGQGPQFIFQYYREEENGRGNFPPRFSGLQFPNYSSELNVNALELDDSALYLCASSLEDGLGTNGYTFGSGTRLTVV.

The V gene is TRBV9, the J gene TRBJ2-7, with TRBD2 as a possible D gene (5 bases). CDR3 size: 13 residues. Germline V gives CDR1 SGDLS, CDR2 YYNGEE. Deletions cut 1 base from V and 7 bases from J, with 12 bases between. The CDR3 sequence: CASSVIEGSEQYF. The CDR3 DNA follows: TGTGCCAGCAGCGTAATCGAGGGTTCGGAGCAGTACTTC.

The chain couples TRBV23-1 to TRBJ1-1; D gene ambiguous. TRBV23-1 is recorded as an ORF, its role being uncertain. V was shortened by 6 bases and J by 5 bases, with 22 bases between the two germline ends. This CDR3 is built from 16 residues. The CDR3 here is CASSPWCLPGRTEAFF. The DNA for the CDR3 is TGCGCCAGCAGCCCCTGGTGCTTACCGGGGAGGACTGAAGCTTTCTTT.

The chain couples TRBV11-3 to TRBJ2-7; 7 nucleotides align to TRBD1. From germline, CDR1 is SGHNT and CDR2 YENEEA. The CDR3 length is 15 residues. J lost 2 bases, V lost 4 bases, and 8 bases had no gene match. In nucleotides, the CDR3 is TGTGCCAGCAGCTCATACCGGGACAGCCCCTACGAGCAGTACTTC. Its protein is CASSSYRDSPYEQYF.

The genes are TRBV7-2 and TRBJ2-7; D is unresolved. This CDR3 contains 11 residues. V lost 5 bases, J lost 6 bases, and 8 bases lay in between. Germline CDR1 is SGHTA and CDR2 is FQGNSA. The CDR3 reads CASSQWAEQYF. In DNA, the CDR3 is TGTGCCAGCAGCCAGTGGGCCGAGCAGTACTTC. Together with reference TRBV7-2 and TRBJ2-7, the CDR3 gives the full variable domain: GAGVSQSPSNKVTEKGKDVELRCDPISGHTALYWYRQSLGQGLEFLIYFQGNSAPDKSGLPSDRFSAERTGGSVSTLTIQRTQQEDSAVYLCASSQWAEQYFGPGTRLTVT.

The rearrangement links TRBV7-8 to TRBJ1-1, with a weak D call TRBD1 (5 bases). V lost 1 base to trimming and J lost 4 bases, with 13 bases between them. The CDR3 has 15 amino acids. Looked up from germline, CDR1 is SGHVS and CDR2 is FQNEAQ. The CDR3 here is CASSLVGQGSTEAFF. The CDR3 nucleotides read TGTGCCAGCAGCTTAGTGGGGCAGGGCAGCACTGAAGCTTTCTTT.

The chain combines TRBV15 with TRBJ2-3; TRBD2 matches at 7 bases. The CDR3 is 17 amino acids. J was trimmed by 6 bases and V by 1 base; bases with no gene match: 13. Germline V gene data show CDR1 as LNHNV and CDR2 as YYDKDF (reference sequence). DNA of the CDR3: TGTGCCACCAGCAGAGCCTATCTAGCGGAGGGGACGGATACGCAGTATTTT. Translated: CATSRAYLAEGTDTQYF. The variable domain in full, completed from reference TRBV15 and TRBJ2-3, reads DAMVIQNPRYQVTQFGKPVTLSCSQTLNHNVMYWYQQKSSQAPKLLFHYYDKDFNNEADTPDNFQSRRPNTSFCFLDIRSPGLGDTAMYLCATSRAYLAEGTDTQYFGPGTRLTVL.

The chain couples TRBV20-1 to TRBJ2-7; D ambiguous. Germline-derived CDR1 and CDR2 are DFQATT and SNEGSKA (reference sequence). This CDR3 comprises 10 residues. Trimming left V 3 bases short and J 4 bases short, with 4 bases between. As DNA, the CDR3 is TGCAGTGCTAGTGCGTACGAGCAGTACTTC. This translates into CSASAYEQYF.

In this sample, this clone turned up a few times. This chain uses TRBV7-3 with TRBJ2-7, with 11 positions matching TRBD2. CDR3 length equals 17 residues. In germline, CDR1 is SGHTA, CDR2 FQGTGA. V shed 4 bases and J 5 bases; nucleotides not matched to a gene: 13. CDR3 sequence: CASSSTSGRKGAHEQYF. DNA for the CDR3: TGTGCCAGCAGCTCAACTAGCGGGAGAAAAGGGGCTCACGAGCAGTACTTC.

This clone was seen a handful of times. The identical CDR3 is also encoded by other nucleotide sequences in the sample. J is TRBJ2-7 and V is TRBV5-4; no definite D call. V dropped 4 bases and J dropped 1 base, with 9 bases sitting between them. The CDR3 has 13 amino acids. Germline CDR1 reads SGHNT; CDR2 reads YYREEE (reference sequence). This CDR3 is CASSPGSSYEQYF. The CDR3 DNA reads as TGTGCCAGCAGCCCCGGGTCATCCTACGAGCAGTACTTC.

This clone was detected once. The chain combines TRBV27 with TRBJ2-2; 7 bases fit TRBD2. CDR3 length: 15 amino acids. Germline CDR1 reads MNHEY; CDR2 reads SMNVEV (reference sequence). The ends lost 2 bases at V and 5 bases at J; junction bases unmatched: 5. CDR3: CASSLDRRGTGELFF. DNA of the CDR3: TGTGCCAGCAGTTTAGATCGGCGGGGGACCGGGGAGCTGTTTTTT.

The chain employs TRBV5-4 and TRBJ2-1; no clear D. The CDR3 is 16 amino acids. Trimming removed 0 bases at V and 0 bases at J, with 10 bases between. CDR1 and CDR2 from the germline V gene are SGHNT and YYREEE (reference sequence). The CDR3 coding sequence is TGTGCCAGCAGCTTGGGCGGTCTCAGCTCCTACAATGAGCAGTTCTTC. Protein: CASSLGGLSSYNEQFF.

The chain links TRBV6-6 to TRBJ1-1, with 8 positions matching TRBD1. Germline-derived CDR1 and CDR2 are MNHNY and SVGAGI (reference sequence). The trim removed 6 bases at V and 6 bases at J, leaving 6 bases unmatched. The CDR3 covers 13 residues. Written as DNA, the CDR3 is TGTGCCAGCAGCACGGACAGGGAGGCTGAAGCTTTCTTT. It codes for CASSTDREAEAFF.

V and J are TRBV7-9 and TRBJ1-3; D gene ambiguous. Germline-derived CDR1 and CDR2 are SEHNR and FQNEAQ (reference sequence). V lost 5 bases, J lost 2 bases, and 7 bases lay in between. CDR3 size: 13 residues. The CDR3 DNA follows: TGTGCCAGCAGCCTCGTGACTGGAAACACCATATATTTT. Amino acid sequence: CASSLVTGNTIYF.

The V gene is TRBV30, the J gene TRBJ2-1; D gene uncertain. The CDR3 extends over 13 amino acids. Looked up from germline, CDR1 is GTSNPN and CDR2 is SVGIG (reference sequence). Trimming stripped 3 bases from V and 0 bases from J, with 6 bases between. As DNA, the CDR3 is TGTGCCTGGAGCTTTGACTCCTACAATGAGCAGTTCTTC. Translation gives CAWSFDSYNEQFF.

The chain uses TRBV7-9 and TRBJ1-3, with D perhaps TRBD1 (5 bases). Trimming shortened V by 2 bases and J by 4 bases, and 6 bases separated the two germline ends. The CDR3 spans 13 residues. The V gene's germline CDR1 is SEHNR and CDR2 FQNEAQ (reference sequence). The CDR3 coding sequence is TGTGCCAGCAGCTTACAGGGAGGAAACACCATATATTTT. Protein sequence: CASSLQGGNTIYF.

This chain uses TRBV21-1 with TRBJ2-1. TRBV21-1 constitutes a pseudogene. There are 18 residues in the CDR3. CDR3 protein: CASSKAFTGEGPYNEQFF. CDR3 DNA: TGTGCCAGCAGCAAAGCATTTACAGGTGAGGGACCCTACAATGAGCAGTTCTTC.